A selection of T cell receptor beta chains follows, all from one sample in a study of cytomegalovirus exposure and HLA in healthy donors. Sequenced by immunoSEQ multiplex PCR; TCRdb stores in-frame clones only, minus some. The data hold around 100,000 clones, with roughly 73% observed a single time. Sequenced input: PBMCs. Receptor source: a young woman in good health and CMV-seronegative. Both conserved end residues are part of each CDR3. The D gene is left open where the match is weak. Part of the rows lack a size; the others show once, few, many or a class for expanded clones.

>12|TRBV2|TRBJ2-7|once|-
CASRDNSYEQYF
TGTGCCAGTCGGGACAACTCCTACGAGCAGTACTTC
>16|TRBV7-9|TRBJ2-2|-|TRBD2
CASSPTGGENTGELFF
TGTGCCAGCAGCCCAACGGGGGGTGAGAACACCGGGGAGCTGTTTTTT
>13|TRBV7-2|TRBJ1-5|-|-
CASSFVGAQPQHF
TGTGCCAGCAGCTTCGTGGGGGCCCAGCCCCAGCATTTT
>15|TRBV14|TRBJ1-1|-|-
CASSQSVLLNTEAFF
TGTGCCAGCAGCCAATCCGTGTTATTAAACACTGAAGCTTTCTTT
>15|TRBV5-1|TRBJ2-2|-|-
CASAKSPASTGELFF
TGCGCCAGCGCGAAAAGCCCAGCGTCCACCGGGGAGCTGTTTTTT
>13|TRBV6-5|TRBJ1-1|once|-
CASSYQGDTEAFF
TGTGCCAGCAGTTACCAGGGCGACACTGAAGCTTTCTTT
>15|TRBV7-2|TRBJ2-5|-|-
CASSSFGVIRETQYF
TGTGCCAGCAGCTCTTTCGGGGTAATACGAGAGACCCAGTACTTC
>13|TRBV28|TRBJ1-2|few|-
CASSWPRGGGYTF
TGTGCCAGCAGTTGGCCCCGGGGTGGTGGCTACACCTTC
>14|TRBV5-1|TRBJ2-5|-|TRBD1
CASSGGTGQETQYF
TGCGCCAGCAGCGGAGGGACAGGCCAAGAGACCCAGTACTTC
>18|TRBV9|TRBJ1-3|-|-
CASSVAPRHTRSGNTIYF
TGTGCCAGCAGCGTAGCCCCTAGGCACACCCGAAGCGGAAACACCATATATTTT
>15|TRBV7-2|TRBJ1-4|-|-
CASSLEGSTNEKLFF
TGTGCCAGCAGCTTGGAGGGTTCAACTAATGAAAAACTGTTTTTT
>14|TRBV10-3|TRBJ2-2|-|-
CAISEIAGTGELFF
TGTGCCATCAGTGAGATCGCAGGGACCGGGGAGCTGTTTTTT
>16|TRBV7-2|TRBJ1-1|-|-
CASSLRSRGEDTEAFF
TGTGCCAGCAGCTTACGGTCACGGGGGGAGGACACTGAAGCTTTCTTT
>14|TRBV29-1|TRBJ2-2|-|TRBD2
CSGAGTSGTGELFF
TGCAGCGGTGCCGGGACTAGCGGCACCGGGGAGCTGTTTTTT
>16|TRBV5-1|TRBJ2-7|-|-
CASSLGDWGQNYEQYF
TGCGCCAGCAGCTTGGGGGATTGGGGACAAAACTACGAGCAGTACTTC
>16|TRBV9|TRBJ2-7|few|-
CASSIGSRVFSYEQYF
TGTGCCAGCAGCATAGGTTCGCGCGTCTTCTCCTACGAGCAGTACTTC
>17|TRBV7-2|TRBJ2-2|-|TRBD1
CASSLVLDRVGTGELFF
TGTGCCAGCAGCTTAGTCTTGGACAGGGTGGGCACCGGGGAGCTGTTTTTT
>13|TRBV7-9|TRBJ1-1|few|-
CASSPPSGSGAFF
TGTGCCAGCAGCCCCCCGTCGGGGAGTGGAGCTTTCTTT
>13|TRBV6-5|TRBJ1-1|-|-
CASNKGYDTEAFF
TGTGCCAGCAACAAGGGGTATGACACTGAAGCTTTCTTT
>12|TRBV5-1|TRBJ1-1|-|TRBD1
CASSTGQLEAFF
TGCGCCAGCAGCACGGGACAGCTTGAAGCTTTCTTT
>13|TRBV6-1|TRBJ1-4|few|-
CASSGPKGEKLFF
TGTGCCAGCAGTGGACCAAAGGGAGAGAAACTGTTTTTT
>16|TRBV28|TRBJ2-7|-|-
CASSASRGRYSYEQYF
TGTGCCAGCAGTGCCTCTCGGGGGAGGTACTCCTACGAGCAGTACTTC
>15|TRBV18|TRBJ1-1|few|TRBD1
CASSPLTGSNTEAFF
TGTGCCAGCTCACCCCTGACAGGGTCGAACACTGAAGCTTTCTTT
>14|TRBV27|TRBJ1-1|-|-
CASRGQGKNTEAFF
TGTGCCAGCAGGGGGCAGGGTAAGAACACTGAAGCTTTCTTT
>13|TRBV29-1|TRBJ1-2|once|-
CSVERRGNYGYTF
TGCAGCGTTGAAAGACGGGGTAACTATGGCTACACCTTC
>12|TRBV9|TRBJ1-2|few|TRBD1
CASGDRDYGYTF
TGTGCCAGCGGGGACAGAGACTATGGCTACACCTTC
>17|TRBV7-2|TRBJ2-7|few|TRBD2
CASSLTSGALVSYEQYF
TGTGCCAGCAGCTTGACTAGCGGAGCGCTCGTTTCCTACGAGCAGTACTTC
>14|TRBV7-9|TRBJ1-1|few|-
CASSFGGRYTEAFF
TGTGCCAGCAGCTTTGGGGGCCGTTACACTGAAGCTTTCTTT
>13|TRBV29-1|TRBJ2-3|few|TRBD2
CSVVGAGPDTQYF
TGCAGCGTTGTTGGAGCGGGGCCAGATACGCAGTATTTT
>13|TRBV18|TRBJ1-5|-|-
CASSEGRDQPQHF
TGTGCCAGCTCGGAAGGGAGGGATCAGCCCCAGCATTTT
>14|TRBV5-1|TRBJ2-1|-|TRBD2
CASSLERGGGEQFF
TGCGCCAGCAGCTTGGAGCGGGGGGGAGGTGAGCAGTTCTTC
>15|TRBV6-4|TRBJ2-1|-|TRBD1
CASSGSTGGGDEQFF
TGTGCCAGCAGTGGATCGACAGGGGGTGGGGATGAGCAGTTCTTC